This T cell receptor beta chain was identified during a study of shared clonotypes between healthy human individuals. Genomic DNA of every subset was divided equally among multiple immunoSEQ plates. Sequenced by immunoSEQ multiplex PCR; TCRdb stores in-frame clones only, minus some. Of 2 million to 2.5 million clones detected, 85% to 95% appear once; the ten largest clones hold 0.3% to 0.4%. Sequencing used naive CD4+ T cells from PBMCs. Documented subset: CD45RA+ positively selected. This TCR was sampled from a man younger than 30 in good health. Some clones in this sample may be carry-over from other donors' samples.

Written as DNA, the CDR3 is TGTGCCAGCAGCCTTTCCTCCGGGGAAGGCTACACCTTC. Its protein is CASSLSSGEGYTF. This chain uses TRBV27 with TRBJ1-2; D is ambiguous. The length of the CDR3 is 13 residues. Germline CDR1 and CDR2: MNHEY and SMNVEV (reference sequence). V lost 6 bases and J lost 8, with 16 bases in between.